This TCR beta chain was identified in a study of blood T cell repertoires in COVID-19. Libraries were prepared by immunoSEQ multiplex PCR; TCRdb keeps only in-frame clonotypes and omits some of them. Altogether approximately 200,000 clones are present, roughly 84% being singletons, with the ten largest covering around 7.5%. The germline gives CDR1 MNHEY, CDR2 SVGAGI. The CDR3 is made up of 11 amino acids. Trimming removed 5 bases from V and 3 bases from J, with 5 bases in between. This sequence originates from a man in his forties or fifties who had recovered from COVID-19. The chain has TRBV6-5 and TRBJ2-7; the D is unclear. The specimen sequenced was PBMCs or T cells enriched from blood (not recorded which). In DNA, the CDR3 is TGTGCCAGCAGTCCGCGCTACGAGCAGTACTTC. Protein sequence: CASSPRYEQYF.